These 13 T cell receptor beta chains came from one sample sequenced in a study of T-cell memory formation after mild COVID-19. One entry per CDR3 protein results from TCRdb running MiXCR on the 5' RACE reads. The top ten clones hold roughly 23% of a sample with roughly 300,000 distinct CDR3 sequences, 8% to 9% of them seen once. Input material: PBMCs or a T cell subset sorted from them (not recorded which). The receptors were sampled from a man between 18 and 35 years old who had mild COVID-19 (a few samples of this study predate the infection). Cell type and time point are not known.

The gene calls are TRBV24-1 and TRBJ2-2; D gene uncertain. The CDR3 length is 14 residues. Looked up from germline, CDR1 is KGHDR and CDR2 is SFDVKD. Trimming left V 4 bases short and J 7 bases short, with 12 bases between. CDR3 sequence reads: CATSDEVGYGELFF. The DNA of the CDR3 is TGTGCCACCAGTGACGAAGTAGGGTACGGGGAGCTGTTTTTT.

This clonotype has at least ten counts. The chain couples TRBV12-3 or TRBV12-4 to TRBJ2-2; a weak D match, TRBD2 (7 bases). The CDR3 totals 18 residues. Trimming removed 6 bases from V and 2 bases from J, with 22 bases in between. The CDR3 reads CASSPPPLAGANTGELFF. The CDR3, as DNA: TGTGCCAGCAGCCCACCCCCCTTGGCGGGGGCTAACACCGGGGAGCTGTTTTTT.

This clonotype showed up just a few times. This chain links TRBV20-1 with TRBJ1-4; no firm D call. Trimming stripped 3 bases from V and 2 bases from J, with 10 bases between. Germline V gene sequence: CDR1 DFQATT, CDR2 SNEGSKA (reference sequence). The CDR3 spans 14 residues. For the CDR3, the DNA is TGCAGTGCTAGCCAGACCGGTACTAATGAAAAACTGTTTTTT. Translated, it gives CSASQTGTNEKLFF.

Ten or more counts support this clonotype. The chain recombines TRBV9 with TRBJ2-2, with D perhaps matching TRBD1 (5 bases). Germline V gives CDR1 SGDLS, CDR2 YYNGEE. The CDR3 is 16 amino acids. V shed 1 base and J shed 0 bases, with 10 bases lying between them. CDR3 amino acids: CASSVRGRANTGELFF. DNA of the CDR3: TGTGCCAGCAGCGTACGAGGCAGGGCGAACACCGGGGAGCTGTTTTTT.

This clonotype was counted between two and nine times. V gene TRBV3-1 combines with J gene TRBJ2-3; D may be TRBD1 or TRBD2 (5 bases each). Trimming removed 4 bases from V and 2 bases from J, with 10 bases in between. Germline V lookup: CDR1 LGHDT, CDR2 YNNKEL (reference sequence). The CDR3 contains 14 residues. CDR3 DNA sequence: TGTGCCAGCAGCCGCCGGGACGACACAGATACGCAGTATTTT. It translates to CASSRRDDTDTQYF.

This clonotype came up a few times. CDR3 sequence: CASSLGHKGANVLTF. The CDR3 DNA reads as TGTGCCAGCAGTTTGGGCCACAAAGGGGCCAACGTCCTGACTTTC. The genes are TRBV12-3 or TRBV12-4 and TRBJ2-6; no clear D. The ends were cut back, 3 bases at V and 4 bases at J, with 10 bases in the middle. The CDR3 has 15 amino acids.

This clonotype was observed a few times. CDR3 amino acids: CASSSQGGGSNYGYTF. The CDR3 DNA sequence: TGTGCCAGCAGCTCCCAGGGGGGAGGATCTAACTATGGCTACACCTTC. The V gene is TRBV7-2, the J gene TRBJ1-2; TRBD1 aligns across 7 bases. CDR1 is SGHTA and CDR2 is FQGNSA in the germline V gene. The V segment lost 4 bases and the J segment 0 bases; nucleotides outside the gene matches: 8. CDR3 length: 16 amino acids.

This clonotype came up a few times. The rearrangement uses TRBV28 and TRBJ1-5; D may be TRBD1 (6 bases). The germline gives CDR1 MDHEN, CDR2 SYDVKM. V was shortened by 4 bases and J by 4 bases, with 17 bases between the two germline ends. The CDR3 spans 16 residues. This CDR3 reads CASSWGRWDTNQPQHF. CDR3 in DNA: TGTGCCAGCAGTTGGGGCCGGTGGGACACAAATCAGCCCCAGCATTTT.

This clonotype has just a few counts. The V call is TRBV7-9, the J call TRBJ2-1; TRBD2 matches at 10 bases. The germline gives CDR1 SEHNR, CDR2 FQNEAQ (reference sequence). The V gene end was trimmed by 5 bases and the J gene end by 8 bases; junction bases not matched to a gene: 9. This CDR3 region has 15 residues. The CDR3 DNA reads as TGTGCCAGCAGCCTCAGCGGGGGGGCCCCCCATGAGCAGTTCTTC. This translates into CASSLSGGAPHEQFF.

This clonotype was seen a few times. Here the CDR3 DNA reads TGTGCCATCAGTGCGGTCCGGGGGTATGGCTACACCTTC. It yields the protein CAISAVRGYGYTF. The chain has TRBV10-3 and TRBJ1-2; possible D gene TRBD1, 5 bases. Germline CDR1 ENHRY, CDR2 SYGVKD. V lost 4 bases, J lost 5 bases, and 11 bases lay in between. The CDR3 has 13 amino acids.

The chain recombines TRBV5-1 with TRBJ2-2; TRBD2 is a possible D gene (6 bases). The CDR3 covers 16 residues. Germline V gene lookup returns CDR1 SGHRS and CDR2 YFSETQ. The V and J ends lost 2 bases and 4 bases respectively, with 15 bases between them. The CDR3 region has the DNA TGCGCCAGCAGCTTTGCGGGACCTAGAGGCACCGGGGAGCTGTTTTTT. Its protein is CASSFAGPRGTGELFF.

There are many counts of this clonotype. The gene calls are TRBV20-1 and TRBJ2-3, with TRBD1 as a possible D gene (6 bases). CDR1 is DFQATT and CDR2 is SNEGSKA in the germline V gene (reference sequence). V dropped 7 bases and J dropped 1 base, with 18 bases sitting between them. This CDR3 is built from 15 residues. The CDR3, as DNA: TGCAGTGTTCCACCTTACAGGGTAGGCACAGATACGCAGTATTTT. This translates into CSVPPYRVGTDTQYF.

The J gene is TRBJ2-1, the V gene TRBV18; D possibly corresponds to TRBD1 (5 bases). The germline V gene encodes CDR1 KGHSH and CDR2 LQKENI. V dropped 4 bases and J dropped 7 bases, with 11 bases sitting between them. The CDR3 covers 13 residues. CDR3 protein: CASSLDMGNEQFF. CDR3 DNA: TGTGCCAGCTCACTGGACATGGGGAATGAGCAGTTCTTC.